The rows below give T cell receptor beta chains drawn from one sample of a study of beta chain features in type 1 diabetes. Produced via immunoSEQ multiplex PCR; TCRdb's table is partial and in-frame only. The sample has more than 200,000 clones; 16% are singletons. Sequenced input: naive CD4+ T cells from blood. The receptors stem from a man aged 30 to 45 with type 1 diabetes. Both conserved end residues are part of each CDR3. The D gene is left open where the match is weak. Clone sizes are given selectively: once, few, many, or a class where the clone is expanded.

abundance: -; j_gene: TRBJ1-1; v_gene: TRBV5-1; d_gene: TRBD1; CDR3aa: CASSLSTGTNTEAFF; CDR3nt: TGCGCCAGCAGCTTATCGACAGGGACGAACACTGAAGCTTTCTTT
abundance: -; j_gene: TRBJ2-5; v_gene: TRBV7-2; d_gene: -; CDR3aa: CASSLLETQYF; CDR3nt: TGTGCCAGCAGCTTGCTAGAGACCCAGTACTTC
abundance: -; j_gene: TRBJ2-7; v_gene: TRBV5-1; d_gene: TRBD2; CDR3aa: CASSPGLAGGLEQYF; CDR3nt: TGCGCCAGCAGCCCGGGACTAGCGGGAGGGCTCGAGCAGTACTTC
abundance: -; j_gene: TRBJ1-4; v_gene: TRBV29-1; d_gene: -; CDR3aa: CSAGRGGEKLFF; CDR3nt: TGCAGCGCCGGACGGGGAGGTGAAAAACTGTTTTTT
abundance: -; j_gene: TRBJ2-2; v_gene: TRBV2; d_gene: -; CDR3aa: CASSDGLAATGELFF; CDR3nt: TGTGCCAGCAGTGACGGGCTAGCAGCTACCGGGGAGCTGTTTTTT
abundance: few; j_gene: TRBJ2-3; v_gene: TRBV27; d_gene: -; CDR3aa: CASSSTSPQDTQYF; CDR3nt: TGTGCCAGCAGTTCCACATCCCCACAAGATACGCAGTATTTT
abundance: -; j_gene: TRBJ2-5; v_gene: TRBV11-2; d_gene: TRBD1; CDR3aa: CASTPNRGETQYF; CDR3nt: TGTGCCAGCACCCCTAACAGGGGAGAGACCCAGTACTTC
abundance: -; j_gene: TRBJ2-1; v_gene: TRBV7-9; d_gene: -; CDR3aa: CASSLDRGDNEQFF; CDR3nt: TGTGCCAGCAGCTTAGACCGAGGGGACAATGAGCAGTTCTTC
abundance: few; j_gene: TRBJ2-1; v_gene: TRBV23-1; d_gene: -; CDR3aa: CASGTGLDWDGNEQFF; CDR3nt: TGCGCCAGCGGAACAGGGTTAGATTGGGACGGCAATGAGCAGTTCTTC
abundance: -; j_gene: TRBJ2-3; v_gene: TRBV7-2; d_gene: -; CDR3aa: CASSHRGEGADTQYF; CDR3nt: TGTGCCAGCAGCCACAGAGGGGAGGGGGCAGATACGCAGTATTTT
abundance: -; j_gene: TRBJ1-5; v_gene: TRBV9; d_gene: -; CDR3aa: CASSSWADSNQPQHF; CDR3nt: TGTGCCAGCAGCTCCTGGGCCGATAGCAATCAGCCCCAGCATTTT
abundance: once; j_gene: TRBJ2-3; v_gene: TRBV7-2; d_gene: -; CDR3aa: CASSGGGQDTQYF; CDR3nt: TGTGCCAGCAGTGGAGGAGGCCAGGATACGCAGTATTTT
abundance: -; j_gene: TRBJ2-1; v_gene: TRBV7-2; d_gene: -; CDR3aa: CASSLGVNEQFF; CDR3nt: TGTGCCAGCAGCTTAGGCGTAAATGAGCAGTTCTTC
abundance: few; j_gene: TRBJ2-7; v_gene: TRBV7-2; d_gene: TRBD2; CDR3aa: CASSPAGGTYEQYF; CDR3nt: TGTGCCAGCAGCCCAGCGGGAGGGACCTACGAGCAGTACTTC
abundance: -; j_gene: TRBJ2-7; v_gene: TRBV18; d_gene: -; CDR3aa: CASSSGTRSSYEQYF; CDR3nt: TGTGCCAGCTCAAGCGGGACACGAAGCTCCTACGAGCAGTACTTC
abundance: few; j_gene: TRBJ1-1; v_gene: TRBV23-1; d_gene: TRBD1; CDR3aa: CASSQSRGTTGDLREAFF; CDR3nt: TGCGCCAGCAGTCAATCAAGGGGGACGACAGGGGACTTAAGGGAAGCTTTCTTT
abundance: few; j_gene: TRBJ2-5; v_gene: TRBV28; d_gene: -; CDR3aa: CASSSRGGETQYF; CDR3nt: TGTGCCAGCAGTTCCAGGGGTGGGGAGACCCAGTACTTC
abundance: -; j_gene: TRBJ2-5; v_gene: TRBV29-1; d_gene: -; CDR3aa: CSVEDWGLQETQYF; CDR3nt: TGCAGCGTTGAAGACTGGGGTCTCCAAGAGACCCAGTACTTC
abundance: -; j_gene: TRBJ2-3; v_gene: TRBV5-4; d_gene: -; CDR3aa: CASSWYSTDTQYF; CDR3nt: TGTGCCAGCAGCTGGTACTCGACAGATACGCAGTATTTT
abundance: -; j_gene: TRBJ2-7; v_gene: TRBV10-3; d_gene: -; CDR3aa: CAISAYPRTYEQYF; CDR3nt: TGTGCCATCAGTGCCTACCCCCGGACCTACGAGCAGTACTTC
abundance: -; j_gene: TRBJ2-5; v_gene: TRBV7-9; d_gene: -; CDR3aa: CASSLAGRETQYF; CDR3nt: TGTGCCAGCAGCTTAGCAGGAAGGGAGACCCAGTACTTC
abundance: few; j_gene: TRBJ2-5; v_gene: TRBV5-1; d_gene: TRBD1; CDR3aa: CASSPRGIGETQYF; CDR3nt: TGCGCCAGCAGCCCCAGGGGGATTGGGGAGACCCAGTACTTC
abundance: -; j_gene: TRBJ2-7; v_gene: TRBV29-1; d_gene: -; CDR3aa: CSGVPRRAAYEQYF; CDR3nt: TGCAGCGGTGTACCCCGGAGGGCGGCCTACGAGCAGTACTTC
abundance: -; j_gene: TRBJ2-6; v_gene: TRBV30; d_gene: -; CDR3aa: CAWSRSSGANVLTF; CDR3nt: TGTGCCTGGAGTCGGAGCTCTGGGGCCAACGTCCTGACTTTC
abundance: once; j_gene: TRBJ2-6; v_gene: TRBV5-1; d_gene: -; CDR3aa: CASSLITGLGANVLTF; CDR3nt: TGCGCCAGCAGCTTGATAACAGGGCTTGGGGCCAACGTCCTGACTTTC
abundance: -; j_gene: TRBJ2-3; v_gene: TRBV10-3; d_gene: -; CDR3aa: CATRGSGHTDTQYF; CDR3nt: TGTGCCACCCGGGGTAGCGGACACACAGATACGCAGTATTTT
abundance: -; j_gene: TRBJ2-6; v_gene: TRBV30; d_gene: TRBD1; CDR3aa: CAWSPPDRESNVLTF; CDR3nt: TGTGCCTGGAGTCCCCCGGACAGGGAATCCAACGTCCTGACTTTC
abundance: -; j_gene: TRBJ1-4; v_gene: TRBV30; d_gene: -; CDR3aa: CARERGPGKLFF; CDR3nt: TGTGCCCGGGAACGGGGGCCTGGAAAACTGTTTTTC
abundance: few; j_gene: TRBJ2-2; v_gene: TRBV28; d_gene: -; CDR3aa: CASMVLHTGELFF; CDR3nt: TGTGCCAGCATGGTCTTGCACACCGGGGAGCTGTTTTTT
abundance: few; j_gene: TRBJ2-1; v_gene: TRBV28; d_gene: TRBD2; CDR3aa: CASSETSGEQFF; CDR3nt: TGTGCCAGCAGCGAGACTAGCGGTGAGCAGTTCTTC
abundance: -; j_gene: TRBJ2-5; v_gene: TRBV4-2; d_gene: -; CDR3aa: CASSQVTVQETQYF; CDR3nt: TGTGCCAGCAGCCAAGTTACGGTCCAAGAGACCCAGTACTTC
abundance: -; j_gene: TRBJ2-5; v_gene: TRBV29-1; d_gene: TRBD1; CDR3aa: CSVENTGGYAETQYF; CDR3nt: TGCAGCGTTGAAAATACAGGGGGCTACGCGGAGACCCAGTACTTC
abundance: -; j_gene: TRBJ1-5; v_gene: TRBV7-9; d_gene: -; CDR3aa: CASSLSWGNQPQHF; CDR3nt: TGTGCCAGCAGCTTAAGTTGGGGGAATCAGCCCCAGCATTTT
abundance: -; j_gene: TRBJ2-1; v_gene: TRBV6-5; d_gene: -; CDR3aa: CASSSPNEQFF; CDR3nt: TGTGCCAGCAGTTCACCCAATGAGCAGTTCTTC
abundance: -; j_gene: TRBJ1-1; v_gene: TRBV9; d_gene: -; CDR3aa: CASSPGRNTEAFF; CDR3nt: TGTGCCAGCAGCCCCGGAAGGAACACTGAAGCTTTCTTT
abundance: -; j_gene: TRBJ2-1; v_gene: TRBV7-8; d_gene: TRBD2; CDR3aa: CASSLGLVPNEQFF; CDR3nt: TGTGCCAGCAGCCTGGGACTAGTTCCCAATGAGCAGTTCTTC
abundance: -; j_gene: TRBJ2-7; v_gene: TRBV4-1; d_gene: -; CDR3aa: CASSQGGDASYEQYF; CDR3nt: TGCGCCAGCAGCCAAGGGGGGGACGCCTCCTACGAGCAGTACTTC
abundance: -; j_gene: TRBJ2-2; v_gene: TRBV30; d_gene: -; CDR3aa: CAWSVDPAKLFF; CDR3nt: TGTGCCTGGAGTGTTGACCCCGCGAAGCTGTTTTTT
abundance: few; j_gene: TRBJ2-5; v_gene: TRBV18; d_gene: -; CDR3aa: CASSPAEQETQYF; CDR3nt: TGTGCCAGCTCACCCGCGGAACAAGAGACCCAGTACTTC
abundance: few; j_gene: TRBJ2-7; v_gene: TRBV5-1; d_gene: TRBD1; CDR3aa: CASSQIPGQGIYEQYF; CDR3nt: TGCGCCAGCAGCCAAATTCCGGGACAGGGAATCTACGAGCAGTACTTC
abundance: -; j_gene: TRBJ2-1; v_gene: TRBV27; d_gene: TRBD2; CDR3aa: CASSSSGSNEQFF; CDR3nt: TGTGCCAGCAGTTCTAGCGGGAGCAATGAGCAGTTCTTC
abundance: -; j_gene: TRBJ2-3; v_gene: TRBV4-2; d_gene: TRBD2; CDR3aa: CASSQDEGTSGTDTQYF; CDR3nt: TGTGCCAGCAGCCAAGATGAAGGGACTAGCGGGACAGATACGCAGTATTTT
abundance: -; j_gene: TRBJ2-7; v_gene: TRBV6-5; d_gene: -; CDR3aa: CASSYSIVPYEQYF; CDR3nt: TGCGCCAGCAGTTACTCAATCGTTCCCTACGAGCAGTACTTC
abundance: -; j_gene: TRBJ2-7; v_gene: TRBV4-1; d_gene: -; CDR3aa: CASSQATTHAYEQYF; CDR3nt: TGCGCCAGCAGCCAAGCGACGACGCACGCCTACGAGCAGTACTTC
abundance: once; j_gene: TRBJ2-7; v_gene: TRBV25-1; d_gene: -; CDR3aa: CASGGSYEQYF; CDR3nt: TGTGCCAGCGGGGGTTCCTACGAGCAGTACTTC
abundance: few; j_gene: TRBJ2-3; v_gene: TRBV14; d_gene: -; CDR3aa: CASSAGRYTDTQYF; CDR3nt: TGTGCCAGCAGCGCCGGACGGTACACAGATACGCAGTATTTT
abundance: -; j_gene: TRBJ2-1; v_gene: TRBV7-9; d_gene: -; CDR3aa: CASSLGVAHEQFF; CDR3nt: TGTGCCAGCAGCTTAGGCGTAGCGCATGAGCAGTTCTTC
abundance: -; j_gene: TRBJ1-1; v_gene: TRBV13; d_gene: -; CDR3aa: CASSLVADEAFF; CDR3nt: TGTGCCAGCAGCTTAGTTGCGGACGAAGCTTTCTTT
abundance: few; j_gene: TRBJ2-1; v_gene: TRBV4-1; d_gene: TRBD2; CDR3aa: CASSQASSGEYNEQFF; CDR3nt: TGCGCCAGCAGCCAAGCATCTAGCGGGGAGTACAATGAGCAGTTCTTC
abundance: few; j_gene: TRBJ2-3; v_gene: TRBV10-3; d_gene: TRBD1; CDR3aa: CAISEGTGGTDTQYF; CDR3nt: TGTGCCATCAGTGAAGGGACAGGGGGGACAGATACGCAGTATTTT
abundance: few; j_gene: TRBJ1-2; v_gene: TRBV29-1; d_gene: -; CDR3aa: CSVARLITNYGYTF; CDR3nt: TGCAGCGTTGCGCGGCTCATTACAAACTATGGCTACACCTTC
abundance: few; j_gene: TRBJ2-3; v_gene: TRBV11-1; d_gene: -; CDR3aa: CASSPRADTQYF; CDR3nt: TGTGCCAGCAGCCCTAGGGCAGATACGCAGTATTTT
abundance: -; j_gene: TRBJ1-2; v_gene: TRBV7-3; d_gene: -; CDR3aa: CASSPGGDPYGYTF; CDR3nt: TGTGCCAGCAGCCCAGGCGGGGACCCCTATGGCTACACCTTC